This TCR beta chain was found in a study of CD8+CD57+ T cells in acquired aplastic anemia. At the level of the study: When averaged, DNA from sorted CD4+ and CD8+ cells came to 3 to 3.5 ug. Whole-study results and caveats: Found in both controls and patients were some 31 CD8+ CDR3 sequences. CD8+ Simpson's diversity did not differ significantly between patients and controls.

According to the study, genomic DNA was the template for TCR beta VDJ and CDR3 profiling. TCRdb reprocessed the reads via MiXCR and lists one record per CDR3 protein. The table records under 200,000 distinct CDR3 sequences, 55% to 75% of them present only once. In this sample, this clonotype turned up once. The antigen is undetermined. An end of the junction differs from the germline gene, which may be a read error. Germline lookup yields CDR1 SEHNR and CDR2 FQNEAQ (reference sequence). This CDR3 has 16 amino acids. The sequenced material came from sorted CD4+, CD8+, or CD8+CD57+ T cells (not recorded which) from PBMCs. The origin of this receptor is a human donor in good health. V gene TRBV7-9 combines with J gene TRBJ2-5; tentatively, D is TRBD2 (7 bases). The CDR3 region has the DNA TGCGCCAGCAGCCAAGATGAGGGGGGGGGGGAAGGGACCCAGTACTTC. Amino acids: CASSQDEGGGEGTQYF.